This T cell receptor (beta chain) originates from a study of T cell changes during pregnancy in multiple sclerosis. TCRdb keeps only in-frame clones here, not all; method: immunoSEQ multiplex PCR. Counted here are about 97,000 clones, 80% to 95% occurring once; the ten biggest clones make up 3.1%. V shed 4 bases and J shed 5 bases, with 6 bases lying between them. Looked up from germline, CDR1 is SNHLY and CDR2 is FYNNEI. The CDR3 spans 12 residues. The specimen was peripheral blood, collected in the second trimester of pregnancy. The chain is built from TRBV2 and TRBJ1-5, with D maybe TRBD1 (5 bases). This TCR was sampled from a female donor with multiple sclerosis, enrolled in a pregnancy study. The CDR3 loop reads CASSARDQPQHF. The CDR3 DNA follows: TGTGCCAGCAGTGCCAGGGATCAGCCCCAGCATTTT.